These 26 T cell receptor beta chains share one sample of origin, sequenced in a study of blood T cell repertoires in COVID-19. The assay was immunoSEQ multiplex PCR, and TCRdb's table has in-frame clones only and misses some. The repertoire holds a few hundred thousand clones, with 85% to 90% as singletons. The sample consisted of peripheral blood. Every receptor here comes from a man aged 18 to 30 with active or convalescent COVID-19.

The CDR3 here is CATSRVGTANTEAFF. Here the CDR3 DNA reads TGTGCCACCAGCAGGGTTGGGACAGCAAACACTGAAGCTTTCTTT. This sequence joins TRBV15 and TRBJ1-1; TRBD1 agrees at 7 bases. V lost 3 bases, J lost 2 bases, and 6 bases stayed unmatched. The CDR3 has 15 residues. The V gene's germline CDR1 is LNHNV and CDR2 YYDKDF (reference sequence).

V and J are TRBV30 and TRBJ2-7, with D possibly TRBD1 on 6 matching bases. Germline loops: CDR1 GTSNPN, CDR2 SVGIG (reference sequence). V was pared by 1 base and J by 2 bases, with 21 bases between. The CDR3 length is 17 residues. CDR3 in amino acids: CAWSAGTQGVGAYEQYF. The CDR3 DNA reads as TGTGCCTGGAGTGCCGGGACACAAGGGGTTGGGGCCTACGAGCAGTACTTC.

The chain is built from TRBV9 and TRBJ2-3; 9 bases map to TRBD2. Germline lookup yields CDR1 SGDLS and CDR2 YYNGEE. V trimming: 4 bases; J trimming: 2 bases; junction bases outside the gene matches: 2. The CDR3 is 14 amino acids. In DNA form, the CDR3 reads TGTGCCAGCAGCAAGCGGGGGGACACAGATACGCAGTATTTT. Its translation: CASSKRGDTDTQYF.

The chain has TRBV25-1 and TRBJ1-4; 7 positions match TRBD1. Germline CDR1 is MGHDK and CDR2 is SYGVNS. J lost 6 bases, V lost 9 bases, and 10 bases had no gene match. This CDR3 has 14 amino acids. The CDR3 region has the DNA TGTGCCAGTCCCATCACAGGGGCGGATGAAAAACTGTTTTTT. Residues: CASPITGADEKLFF.

The chain employs TRBV11-3 and TRBJ2-1; TRBD1 aligns across 8 bases. The CDR3 runs 19 residues. In germline, CDR1 is SGHNT, CDR2 YENEEA. J gave up 0 bases and V 5 bases, and 15 bases lay outside the gene matches. The CDR3, as DNA: TGTGCCAGCAGCCCCCGGACAGGGCTCGGGAGTGGCTCCTACAATGAGCAGTTCTTC. Translation: CASSPRTGLGSGSYNEQFF.

The chain has TRBV3-1 (or the pseudogene TRBV3-2) and TRBJ1-2, with 8 bases matching TRBD1. With 2 bases clipped from V and 6 bases from J, the junction kept 2 bases outside the gene matches. This CDR3 contains 13 residues. Germline lookup yields CDR1 LGHDT and CDR2 YNNKEL (reference sequence). The CDR3 region has the DNA TGTGCCAGCAGCCAAACGACAGGGGATGGCTACACCTTC. Amino acid sequence: CASSQTTGDGYTF.

This rearrangement joins TRBV3-1 (or the pseudogene TRBV3-2) to TRBJ1-5; 7 bases map to TRBD1. Trimming took 0 bases from V and 5 from J; bases not matched to a gene: 7. The CDR3 spans 16 residues. The germline V gene has CDR1 LGHDT and CDR2 YNNKEL (reference sequence). CDR3 nucleotides: TGTGCCAGCAGCCAAGAGAGAGGGGGCGCGGATCAGCCCCAGCATTTT. Residues: CASSQERGGADQPQHF.

The table lists this clone with a count of one. This CDR3 reads CSVAGGSEAFF. DNA of the CDR3: TGCAGCGTTGCAGGGGGCTCTGAAGCTTTCTTT. The chain carries TRBV29-1 and TRBJ1-1; TRBD1 aligns across 8 bases. J gave up 6 bases and V 4 bases, and 1 base lay outside the gene matches. The CDR3 runs to 11 residues. From germline, CDR1 is SQVTM and CDR2 ANQGSEA.

The genes are TRBV7-9 and TRBJ1-4; D call uncertain. Trimming removed 7 bases from V and 5 bases from J, with 17 bases in between. This CDR3 contains 15 residues. Germline assignment: CDR1 SEHNR and CDR2 FQNEAQ (reference sequence). CDR3 DNA sequence: TGTGCCAGCACCCCTAAGGACTTAGCCAATGAAAAACTGTTTTTT. It is translated as CASTPKDLANEKLFF.

The V gene is TRBV6-2 or TRBV6-3, the J gene TRBJ2-1; TRBD2 might be the D (5 bases). This CDR3 contains 13 residues. V lost 1 base and J lost 8, with 9 bases in between. Per the germline V gene, CDR1 is MNHEY and CDR2 is SVGEGT. The CDR3 DNA sequence: TGTGCCAGCAGTTACTTAGGGAGCTATGAGCAGTTCTTC. Translated, it gives CASSYLGSYEQFF.

The CDR3 is CATSRETRTDTQYF. CDR3 nucleotides: TGTGCCACCAGCAGAGAGACTAGGACAGATACGCAGTATTTT. The chain recombines TRBV15 with TRBJ2-3; D is perhaps TRBD2 (6 bases). Trimming took 0 bases from V and 3 from J, leaving 7 bases between them. The germline gives CDR1 LNHNV, CDR2 YYDKDF (reference sequence). There are 14 residues in the CDR3.

This CDR3 is CASSPDGGQETQYF. CDR3 in DNA: TGTGCCAGTAGTCCCGACGGGGGCCAAGAGACCCAGTACTTC. The gene calls are TRBV19 and TRBJ2-5, with a tentative D call TRBD2 (6 bases). Per germline, CDR1 LNHDA and CDR2 SQIVND (reference sequence). The length of the CDR3 is 14 residues. Between the trimmed V and J ends, which lost 5 bases and 1 base, there was a span of 11 bases.

This rearrangement joins TRBV7-3 to TRBJ2-2; 7 bases are a match to TRBD1. The CDR3 is 16 residues long. Germline assignment: CDR1 SGHTA and CDR2 FQGTGA. V dropped 5 bases and J dropped 0; count of bases not matched to a gene: 6. The CDR3 DNA reads as TGTGCCAGCAGCCTTATGGACAGGCCGAACACCGGGGAGCTGTTTTTT. Its translation: CASSLMDRPNTGELFF.

The genes are TRBV2 and TRBJ2-5; TRBD2 is a possible D gene (5 bases). The CDR3 has 15 residues. Between the trimmed V and J ends, which lost 3 bases and 4 bases, there was a span of 15 bases. Germline V gives CDR1 SNHLY, CDR2 FYNNEI. The CDR3, as DNA: TGTGCCAGCAGTGAGAGGCGCAGCGGAGGAGAGACCCAGTACTTC. Translating it yields CASSERRSGGETQYF.

The chain combines TRBV9 with TRBJ2-7; D may be TRBD2 (6 bases). Trimming removed 4 bases from V and 6 bases from J, with 17 bases in between. The length of the CDR3 is 14 residues. In germline, CDR1 is SGDLS, CDR2 YYNGEE. The CDR3 loop is CASSPSLGRSEQYF. CDR3 sequence (DNA): TGTGCCAGCAGCCCCAGCCTCGGGAGAAGCGAGCAGTACTTC.

The gene calls are TRBV4-1 and TRBJ2-2, with 9 bases fitting TRBD2. V shed 3 bases and J 3 bases; nucleotides not matched to a gene: 8. Germline values: CDR1 MGHRA, CDR2 YSYEKL. The CDR3 has 17 residues. CDR3 amino acids: CASSQSGGRADTGELFF. The CDR3 bases are TGCGCCAGCAGCCAGAGCGGCGGGAGGGCCGACACCGGGGAGCTGTTTTTT.

The genes are TRBV6-5 and TRBJ1-2, with D unclear. The CDR3 extends over 14 amino acids. V lost 7 bases and J lost 5, with 17 bases in between. Germline V gives CDR1 MNHEY, CDR2 SVGAGI. CDR3 DNA: TGTGCCAGCACCCCCGCCAGGCCGTCTTATGGCTACACCTTC. It is translated as CASTPARPSYGYTF.

The chain employs TRBV5-1 and TRBJ2-2; 9 positions match TRBD1. V gave up 4 bases and J gave up 3 bases; unmatched junction bases: 7. Germline assignment: CDR1 SGHRS and CDR2 YFSETQ. This CDR3 spans 16 amino acids. Written as DNA, the CDR3 is TGCGCCAGCAGCGCTCCGGGACAGGGATACACCGGGGAGCTGTTTTTT. It is translated as CASSAPGQGYTGELFF. Full variable domain (outside the CDR3, taken from reference TRBV5-1 and TRBJ2-2): KAGVTQTPRYLIKTRGQQVTLSCSPISGHRSVSWYQQTPGQGLQFLFEYFSETQRNKGNFPGRFSGRQFSNSRSEMNVSTLELGDSALYLCASSAPGQGYTGELFFGEGSRLTVL.

This rearrangement joins TRBV2 to TRBJ2-1, with 7 positions matching TRBD1. Germline loops: CDR1 SNHLY, CDR2 FYNNEI. The CDR3 spans 14 residues. V lost 8 bases to trimming and J lost 10 bases; unmatched junction nucleotides: 14. The CDR3 here is CASSWTGSLGEQFF. The DNA of the CDR3 is TGTGCCAGCTCTTGGACAGGTTCGCTGGGAGAGCAGTTCTTC.

This clone was picked up a small number of times. The chain couples TRBV7-8 to TRBJ2-7, with D uncertain. Germline CDR1 is SGHVS and CDR2 is FQNEAQ. The CDR3 runs to 12 residues. V was cut by 2 bases and J by 5 bases, with 7 bases left in between. CDR3 nucleotide sequence: TGTGCCAGCAGCTTATGGCAGGACGAGCAGTACTTC. It specifies CASSLWQDEQYF. Complete variable domain (other parts from reference TRBV7-8 and TRBJ2-7): GAGVSQSPRYKVAKRGQDVALRCDPISGHVSLFWYQQALGQGPEFLTYFQNEAQLDKSGLPSDRFFAERPEGSVSTLKIQRTQQEDSAVYLCASSLWQDEQYFGPGTRLTVT.

This chain joins TRBV12-3 or TRBV12-4 and TRBJ2-3; D remains ambiguous. The CDR3 has 11 residues. V was shortened by 7 bases and J by 5 bases, with 7 bases between the two germline ends. CDR3 amino acids: CASTQEDTQYF. Here the CDR3 DNA reads TGTGCCAGCACCCAGGAAGATACGCAGTATTTT.

The genes are TRBV7-9 and TRBJ2-7, with 10 nucleotides matching TRBD2. The CDR3 has 14 amino acids. CDR1 SEHNR and CDR2 FQNEAQ come from the germline V gene (reference sequence). V lost 3 bases, J lost 6 bases, and 5 bases stayed unmatched. The CDR3 DNA reads TGTGCCAGCAGCTTGGCCCTAGCGGGAGTCGAGCAGTACTTC. Translated, it gives CASSLALAGVEQYF.

The table lists this clone with a count of one. The chain recombines TRBV5-5 with TRBJ1-1, with 7 bases identical to TRBD1. This CDR3 is built from 14 residues. The V segment lost 4 bases and the J segment 3 bases; nucleotides outside the gene matches: 6. Germline V gene sequence: CDR1 SGHKS, CDR2 YYEKEE (reference sequence). CDR3 region: CASSPRQGDTEAFF. CDR3 in DNA: TGTGCCAGCAGCCCCCGACAGGGAGACACTGAAGCTTTCTTT.

The chain's CDR3 is CAWSEQAGYNSPLHF. Here the CDR3 DNA reads TGTGCCTGGAGTGAACAGGCGGGATATAATTCACCCCTCCACTTT. The chain couples TRBV30 to TRBJ1-6; TRBD1 is a possible D gene (5 bases). V was clipped by 1 base and J by 4 bases, with 11 bases between them. The CDR3 contains 15 residues. Germline-derived CDR1 and CDR2 are GTSNPN and SVGIG (reference sequence).

V gene TRBV24-1 combines with J gene TRBJ2-3, with D tentatively TRBD2 (5 bases). Germline values: CDR1 KGHDR, CDR2 SFDVKD. The CDR3 totals 14 residues. Trimming took 5 bases from V and 4 from J, leaving 12 bases between them. The CDR3 protein is CATSAEIGADTQYF. The CDR3, as DNA: TGTGCCACCAGTGCGGAAATCGGGGCAGATACGCAGTATTTT.

This clone appeared once. This chain connects TRBV11-2 to TRBJ2-3; D is unclear. V gave up 0 bases and J gave up 0 bases, with 7 bases separating them. Germline lookup yields CDR1 SGHAT and CDR2 FQNNGV. This CDR3 is built from 15 residues. Written as DNA, the CDR3 is TGTGCCAGCAGCTTAGATCGAGTGAGCACAGATACGCAGTATTTT. Protein product: CASSLDRVSTDTQYF.